These T cell receptor beta chains were read from a single sample in a study of technical replicates of blood from a handful of donors. TCRdb's copy holds only in-frame clones and misses some; the assay was immunoSEQ multiplex PCR. The sample has about 93,000 clones; about 95% are singletons. The material sequenced was T cells isolated from PBMCs. Every receptor here comes from a human donor in good health. The CDR3 runs from the conserved cysteine through the conserved F or W. Fields, in order: clone size, D gene, V gene, J gene, CDR3 DNA, CDR3 protein. D genes are given only for firm matches. Clone size is not always given. Where it is, it says once, few, many or a class for expanded clones.

>.|TRBD1|TRBV5-6|TRBJ2-7
TGTGCCAGCAGCTTGGGGGACAGGGCCTACGAGCAGTACTTC
CASSLGDRAYEQYF
>.|TRBD2|TRBV27|TRBJ2-5
TGTGCCAGCAGCTTACGGGGGGTAGGCGAGACCCAGTACTTC
CASSLRGVGETQYF
>.|.|TRBV9|TRBJ2-7
TGTGCCAGCAGCGTAGTGGGCGGGTCCTACGAGCAGTACTTC
CASSVVGGSYEQYF
>once|TRBD1|TRBV28|TRBJ1-4
TGTGCCAGCAGACAGGGGGTTGAAAAACTGTTTTTT
CASRQGVEKLFF
>.|TRBD1|TRBV29-1|TRBJ1-4
TGCAGCGTTGCGGGACAGGGGGTTCAAAAACTGTTTTTT
CSVAGQGVQKLFF
>.|.|TRBV12-2|TRBJ2-3
TGTGCAAGTCGCTCGCCGAACGGGTGCACAGATACGCAGTATTTT
CASRSPNGCTDTQYF
>.|.|TRBV9|TRBJ2-7
TGTGCCAGCAGCGTGCGGGATCGAGGTTACTACGAGCAGTACTTC
CASSVRDRGYYEQYF
>.|TRBD1|TRBV27|TRBJ1-5
TGTGCCAGCAGTTTATCCCCGGGACAGGGGGCGCGGGGCAATCAGCCCCAGCATTTT
CASSLSPGQGARGNQPQHF
>.|TRBD2|TRBV6-5|TRBJ2-1
TGTGCCAGCAGGGGACTAGCGGTACCCAGTGAGCAGTTCTTC
CASRGLAVPSEQFF
>.|TRBD2|TRBV7-9|TRBJ2-3
TGTGCCAGCAGCTCCTATGGGCTAGCGGGAGAGAACACAGATACGCAGTATTTT
CASSSYGLAGENTDTQYF
>.|.|TRBV11-2|TRBJ2-7
TGTGCCAGCAGCTTAGGCGACATCACCTACGAGCAGTACTTC
CASSLGDITYEQYF
>.|TRBD2|TRBV5-1|TRBJ2-3
TGCGCCAGCAGCTTGACAGTAGCGGGAGCGGTCACAGATACGCAGTATTTT
CASSLTVAGAVTDTQYF
>.|TRBD1|TRBV10-1|TRBJ2-7
TGCGCCACTTCACCGGGACAGCGGTACGAGCAGTACTTC
CATSPGQRYEQYF
>.|.|TRBV29-1|TRBJ2-7
TGCAGCGTTTGGGGCGTCGAGCAGTACTTC
CSVWGVEQYF
>.|.|TRBV7-9|TRBJ2-7
TGTGCCAGCAGCCCCGGACTGTACGAGCAGTACTTC
CASSPGLYEQYF
>.|TRBD2|TRBV27|TRBJ2-7
TGTGCCAGCAGTGCCCGACTAGCGGGAGTCCGGAACGAGCAGTACTTC
CASSARLAGVRNEQYF